This TCR beta chain was observed in a study of PD-1 blockade in classical Hodgkin lymphoma (dated by TCRdb to the early 2020s). Context from the whole study: Nivolumab dosing was 3 mg/kg intravenously every 2 weeks, continuing until either disease progression or unacceptable toxicity. To define a peripheral blood immune signature of response to PD-1 blockade in classical Hodgkin lymphoma, the study combined TCR beta sequencing with CyTOF.

The paper's findings and limits, for the study overall: Only a single clinical trial cohort was studied, and what caused the repertoire differences, possibly disease activity or prior therapy, remained undefined. Trial patients with a complete response had baseline diversity similar to that of newly diagnosed patients, while partial responders and progressors had significantly lower diversity. Lower diversity was seen in patients whose nivolumab began less than 1 year after ASCT, and these patients were left out of later analyses so that immune reconstitution would not confound the results. Baseline TCR diversity was reported to be lower in newly diagnosed patients than in healthy donors and to be lower still in relapsed/refractory patients. A significant rise by C4D1 was seen in CD4+ but not CD8+ TCR diversity (p=0.0027 vs p=0.16), with the rise being most apparent in complete responders (p=0.02).

The germline ends are 9 bases apart after V is trimmed by 2 bases and J by 5 bases. The CDR3 numbers 14 residues from cysteine through phenylalanine. The kept DNA is CDR3 alone, 42 bases in frame from the first base. Based on the germline V gene, the CDR1 and CDR2 sequences are MDHEN and SYDVKM. The Qiagen DNeasy kit was used to extract genomic DNA both from unsorted PBMCs and from the negatively selected CD4+ and CD8+ fractions. TCR beta CDR3 regions were amplified by immunoSEQ multiplex PCR using primers annealing to V and J segments. A synthetic immune receptor repertoire was used to minimize amplification bias, and remaining bias was computationally removed after sequencing. As for the authors' bioinformatics: Custom Python scripts were used to quantify repertoire diversity as the Shannon entropy index. Unsorted, CD4+ and CD8+ repertoires were analyzed separately, except for combined analyses in which CD4+ and CD8+ sequences were merged in silico. Clonal expansion was defined as at least a 2-fold frequency increase after treatment relative to C1D1, with a pseudocount of 0.5 for undetected baseline clones. Clones with 0 or 1 copy at C1D1 were classified as singleton clones, and clones with 2 or more copies were classified as non-singleton clones. Clones expanded in unsorted samples were assigned a CD4+, CD8+ or unknown annotation through matching of protein sequences in sorted samples from the same patient. Wilcoxon tests on paired samples were used to test changes in diversity from C1D1 to C4D1. Held by TCRdb, this immuneACCESS table contains in-frame sequences only and omits some clones. Under half of the omission traces to an unresolved V gene where checked; the cause of the rest is unknown. V, J and clone size derive from that table, while D and trimming were established from the DNA sequence. Here the sample has 13,000 or so clones; 82% occur a single time. The leading ten clones occupy approximately 3.7% of the sample.

Worth noting for this clone: Its antigen has not been determined. No much larger clonotype is one base removed from it; base qualities were not supplied.

Explained via the paper, the time point label denotes: cycle 1 day 1 (C1D1), immediately before nivolumab initiation. Every trial patient had relapsed after autologous stem cell transplantation, and cohorts A, B and C differed in prior brentuximab vedotin exposure. A total of around 60 patients with relapsed/refractory classical Hodgkin lymphoma made up the trial cohort, and each patient's best overall response was complete response, partial response or progressive disease. Single-agent nivolumab was administered to trial patients in the multi-cohort phase II CheckMate 205 trial. An independent review committee assessed best overall response by applying the 2007 International Working Group response criteria. Trial PBMCs were collected just before the start of nivolumab (C1D1) and during therapy at cycle 2 day 1 and cycle 4 day 1. Peripheral blood was collected in 8 mL Vacutainer Cell Preparation Tubes, from which PBMCs were isolated by centrifugation and then cryopreserved.

The source is a human donor with classical Hodgkin lymphoma. This specimen was peripheral blood mononuclear cells (PBMCs), taken at baseline. Rearrangement joined TRBV28 to TRBJ1-4; a tentative D call is TRBD1 (6 bases match). CDR3 reads: CASSLTGWNEKLFF. The nucleotide sequence reads as follows: TGTGCCAGCAGTTTAACAGGGTGGAATGAAAAACTGTTTTTT.